This is a list of T cell receptor beta chains from one sample in a study of blood T cells in healthy people across ages. TCRdb re-analysed the 5' RACE reads in MiXCR, keeping a single row per CDR3 protein. This table holds 1,500,000 or so distinct CDR3 sequences, approximately 43% found once. Material: blood. All receptors derive from a woman between 18 and 29 years old in good health. Both conserved end residues are part of each CDR3. Fields, in order: J gene, V gene, clone size, CDR3 length, CDR3 protein. Clone size, where shown, is once, few, many, or a class for clones that have expanded.

j_call: TRBJ1-2
v_call: TRBV7-2
clone_size: .
cdr3_length: 16
cdr3_aa: CASSSTGGHPNYGYTF

j_call: TRBJ2-7
v_call: TRBV4-3
clone_size: .
cdr3_length: 14
cdr3_aa: CASSQFKGGYEQYF

j_call: TRBJ1-6
v_call: TRBV27
clone_size: .
cdr3_length: 15
cdr3_aa: CASTEDRVGGSPLHF

j_call: TRBJ2-6
v_call: TRBV7-8
clone_size: once
cdr3_length: 18
cdr3_aa: CASTLGRALVSGANVLTF

j_call: TRBJ2-1
v_call: TRBV28
clone_size: .
cdr3_length: 13
cdr3_aa: CASKRAGEWEQFF

j_call: TRBJ1-2
v_call: TRBV29-1
clone_size: many
cdr3_length: 12
cdr3_aa: CSVEPNRDGYTF

j_call: TRBJ1-3
v_call: TRBV30
clone_size: .
cdr3_length: 13
cdr3_aa: CASHRGSGNTIYF

j_call: TRBJ2-1
v_call: TRBV11-2
clone_size: .
cdr3_length: 16
cdr3_aa: CASSLESGRSYNEQFF

j_call: TRBJ2-1
v_call: TRBV20-1
clone_size: few
cdr3_length: 15
cdr3_aa: CSATTPSGSWNEQFF

j_call: .
v_call: TRBV10-3
clone_size: few
cdr3_length: 15
cdr3_aa: CAISELGSSYNEQYF

j_call: TRBJ2-1
v_call: TRBV20-1
clone_size: .
cdr3_length: 14
cdr3_aa: CSASLAISYNEQFF

j_call: TRBJ2-1
v_call: TRBV20-1
clone_size: once
cdr3_length: 16
cdr3_aa: CSASTSGASSYNEQFF

j_call: TRBJ2-5
v_call: TRBV7-3
clone_size: .
cdr3_length: 12
cdr3_aa: CASSTGQGVEYF

j_call: TRBJ2-3
v_call: TRBV6-6
clone_size: few
cdr3_length: 13
cdr3_aa: CASSPSLKDTQYF

j_call: TRBJ2-7
v_call: TRBV20-1
clone_size: .
cdr3_length: 8
cdr3_aa: CSADEQYF

j_call: TRBJ2-7
v_call: TRBV4-3
clone_size: .
cdr3_length: 15
cdr3_aa: CASSQGLAHSYEQYF

j_call: TRBJ1-5
v_call: TRBV7-2
clone_size: few
cdr3_length: 14
cdr3_aa: CASSLVGVDRSQHF

j_call: TRBJ2-2
v_call: TRBV29-1
clone_size: .
cdr3_length: 12
cdr3_aa: CTLRGANGELFF

j_call: TRBJ1-6
v_call: TRBV10-3
clone_size: few
cdr3_length: 14
cdr3_aa: CAINSGGLNSPLHF

j_call: TRBJ1-6
v_call: TRBV7-2
clone_size: .
cdr3_length: 14
cdr3_aa: CASRWTGLNSPLHF

j_call: TRBJ2-7
v_call: TRBV3-1
clone_size: few
cdr3_length: 18
cdr3_aa: CASSQDGFNPPHTYEQYF

j_call: TRBJ1-2
v_call: TRBV6-5
clone_size: .
cdr3_length: 16
cdr3_aa: CASRPYPGPYLTGYTF

j_call: TRBJ2-7
v_call: TRBV11-2
clone_size: .
cdr3_length: 15
cdr3_aa: CASSGWAGQNNEQYF

j_call: TRBJ2-7
v_call: TRBV27
clone_size: .
cdr3_length: 18
cdr3_aa: CANSFQTSGSTYSYEQYF

j_call: TRBJ2-3
v_call: TRBV20-1
clone_size: .
cdr3_length: 13
cdr3_aa: CSARDWPTDTQYF

j_call: TRBJ2-2
v_call: TRBV20-1
clone_size: .
cdr3_length: 15
cdr3_aa: CSARDDGRGAGELFF

j_call: TRBJ1-1
v_call: TRBV18
clone_size: .
cdr3_length: 14
cdr3_aa: CASSPQTGVTEAFF

j_call: TRBJ2-3
v_call: TRBV29-1
clone_size: .
cdr3_length: 16
cdr3_aa: CSAIRFGRRATDTQYF

j_call: TRBJ2-2
v_call: TRBV9
clone_size: few
cdr3_length: 17
cdr3_aa: CASSNPSGRADTGELFF

j_call: TRBJ2-7
v_call: TRBV25-1
clone_size: few
cdr3_length: 16
cdr3_aa: CASILTGAGVGLEQYF

j_call: TRBJ2-7
v_call: TRBV12-5
clone_size: few
cdr3_length: 13
cdr3_aa: CASGRGYSYEQYF

j_call: TRBJ1-6
v_call: TRBV20-1
clone_size: .
cdr3_length: 13
cdr3_aa: CSARQGAGSPLHF

j_call: TRBJ1-1
v_call: TRBV6-2/TRBV6-3
clone_size: .
cdr3_length: 12
cdr3_aa: CASSYPYTEAFF

j_call: TRBJ2-1
v_call: TRBV6-5
clone_size: few
cdr3_length: 16
cdr3_aa: CASSLRFGTSYNEQFF

j_call: TRBJ1-1
v_call: TRBV12-3/TRBV12-4
clone_size: .
cdr3_length: 16
cdr3_aa: CASSLPETGVETEAFF

j_call: TRBJ2-1
v_call: TRBV10-3
clone_size: .
cdr3_length: 17
cdr3_aa: CAISESLASGDHNEQFF

j_call: TRBJ1-2
v_call: TRBV5-1
clone_size: .
cdr3_length: 18
cdr3_aa: CASSLSAEGAETFYGYTF

j_call: TRBJ1-2
v_call: TRBV15
clone_size: .
cdr3_length: 15
cdr3_aa: CATSSRTNGYYGYTF